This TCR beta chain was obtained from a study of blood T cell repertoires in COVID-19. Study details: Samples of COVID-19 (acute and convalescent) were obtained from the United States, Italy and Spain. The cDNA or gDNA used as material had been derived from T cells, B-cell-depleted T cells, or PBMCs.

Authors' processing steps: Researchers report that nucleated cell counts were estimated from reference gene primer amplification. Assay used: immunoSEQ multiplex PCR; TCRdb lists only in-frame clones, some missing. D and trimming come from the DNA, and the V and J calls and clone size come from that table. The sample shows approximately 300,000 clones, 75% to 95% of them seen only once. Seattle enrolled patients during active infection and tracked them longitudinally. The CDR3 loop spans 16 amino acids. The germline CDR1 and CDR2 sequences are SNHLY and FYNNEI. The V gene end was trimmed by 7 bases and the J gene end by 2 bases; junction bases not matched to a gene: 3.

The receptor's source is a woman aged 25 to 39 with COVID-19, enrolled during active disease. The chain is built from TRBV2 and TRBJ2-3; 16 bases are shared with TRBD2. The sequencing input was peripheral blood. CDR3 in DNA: TGTGCCAGCAAGGGACTAGCGGGAGGGGTCACAGATACGCAGTATTTT. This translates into CASKGLAGGVTDTQYF.